This T cell receptor beta chain derives from a study of breast tumors, draining lymph nodes, adjacent tissues. In its sample, this clonotype was seen many times. The target antigen is unknown. TCRdb fed the multiplex PCR reads into MiXCR, producing one record per CDR3 protein. The table records around 140,000 distinct CDR3 sequences, 20% to 25% of them present only once. Per the germline V gene, CDR1 is SGHVS and CDR2 is FQNEAQ. V gave up 5 bases and J gave up 3 bases; unmatched junction bases: 12. This CDR3 has 18 amino acids. Study observations and caveats: Luminal-like breast cancer showed significantly greater tumor-nontumor repertoire similarity than basal-like breast cancer did. Tumor T cell lymph node origin was a supported hypothesis, not proven. Data fit most tumor T cells coming from lymph node, expanding in tumor. Compared with lymph nodes, tumors were less diverse; compared with nontumor tissue, more.

Axillary draining lymph nodes of breast cancer patients supplied the node samples. The chain recombines TRBV7-8 with TRBJ2-1; 11 bases are shared with TRBD1. Sequencing input: axillary lymph node tissue. The source of this sequence is a female donor with breast cancer. Some clones in this sample may be carry-over from other donors' samples. CDR3: CASSRPEAGTGGYNEQFF. The CDR3 DNA reads as TGTGCCAGCAGCCGACCAGAAGCCGGGACAGGGGGCTACAATGAGCAGTTCTTC. Full variable domain (rest looked up from reference TRBV7-8 and TRBJ2-1): GAGVSQSPRYKVAKRGQDVALRCDPISGHVSLFWYQQALGQGPEFLTYFQNEAQLDKSGLPSDRFFAERPEGSVSTLKIQRTQQEDSAVYLCASSRPEAGTGGYNEQFFGPGTRLTVL.